These T cell receptor beta chains were read from a single sample in a study of T cells in Graves' hyperthyroidism and ophthalmopathy. Each CDR3 protein is one row after TCRdb ran MiXCR on the multiplex PCR reads. The repertoire holds 500,000 to 750,000 distinct CDR3 sequences, with approximately 15% as singletons. The sample was blood. The source is a woman younger than 30 with Graves' ophthalmopathy. Each CDR3 is given with its conserved first and last residue. The order of the fields is V gene, CDR3 protein.

v_gene: TRBV3-1; CDR3aa: CASSQLFGGSYTDTQYF
v_gene: TRBV5-5; CDR3aa: CASSLAGMKNTEAFF
v_gene: TRBV19; CDR3aa: CASSTVGAETQYF
v_gene: TRBV7-9; CDR3aa: CASSPRGSRNQPQHF
v_gene: TRBV28; CDR3aa: CASSFGGQGAVYGYTF
v_gene: TRBV19; CDR3aa: CASSTERQGYGYTF
v_gene: TRBV5-8; CDR3aa: CASSLPGFSYGYTF
v_gene: TRBV5-1; CDR3aa: CASTSDSSPYEQHF
v_gene: TRBV12-3/TRBV12-4; CDR3aa: CASSLTSSGRILNEQFF
v_gene: TRBV9; CDR3aa: CASSVDAGGPYNEQFF
v_gene: TRBV28; CDR3aa: CASRPSRVLAGGYISYNEQFF
v_gene: TRBV6-1; CDR3aa: CASSGGRATEAFF
v_gene: TRBV6-1; CDR3aa: CASSVRSFSGQETQYF
v_gene: TRBV20-1; CDR3aa: CSARDSIGQGYILDTQYF
v_gene: TRBV7-3; CDR3aa: CASSLGLAGPYNEQFF
v_gene: TRBV5-6; CDR3aa: CASRQKDSYGYTF
v_gene: TRBV7-2; CDR3aa: CASSFLPGQWISGRQDEQYF
v_gene: TRBV19; CDR3aa: CASRGGNQSQHF
v_gene: TRBV28; CDR3aa: CASGKQGTTDTQYF
v_gene: TRBV6-2/TRBV6-3; CDR3aa: CASSSGRPNTGELFF
v_gene: TRBV6-1; CDR3aa: CASSPTGTGGATEAFF
v_gene: TRBV12-3/TRBV12-4; CDR3aa: CASSRRDRGRNSPLHF
v_gene: TRBV20-1; CDR3aa: CSARDLGGEIYGYTF
v_gene: TRBV19; CDR3aa: CASSIQVLGTNYGYTF
v_gene: TRBV20-1; CDR3aa: CSVSIRDRALRGEQFF